This T cell receptor beta chain appears in the sequencing data of a study of blood T cell repertoires in COVID-19. Study context: COVID-19 samples from acute and convalescent phases originated in the United States, Italy and Spain. Nucleic acid was either cDNA or gDNA, and it came from T cells, B-cell-depleted T cells, or PBMCs.

Original processing notes: Reference gene primer amplification yielded estimated nucleated cell counts. Produced via immunoSEQ multiplex PCR; TCRdb's table is partial and in-frame only. V, J and clone size are taken as reported in that table, and D and trimming were inferred from the DNA itself. This sample has around 300,000 clones; around 87% occur once, and the top ten carry roughly 1.6%. Per germline, CDR1 SGHRS and CDR2 YFSETQ. The CDR3 extends over 18 amino acids. The V and J ends lost 0 bases and 0 bases respectively, with 18 bases between them. This receptor was obtained from a woman aged 18-35 years with acute COVID-19. This rearrangement joins TRBV5-1 to TRBJ1-1; D gene ambiguous. The sequenced sample consisted of PBMCs or T cells enriched from blood (not recorded which). The CDR3 loop reads CASSLADYPRVMNTEAFF. As DNA, the CDR3 is TGCGCCAGCAGCTTGGCCGACTACCCACGCGTGATGAACACTGAAGCTTTCTTT. The variable domain in full, completed from reference TRBV5-1 and TRBJ1-1, reads KAGVTQTPRYLIKTRGQQVTLSCSPISGHRSVSWYQQTPGQGLQFLFEYFSETQRNKGNFPGRFSGRQFSNSRSEMNVSTLELGDSALYLCASSLADYPRVMNTEAFFGQGTRLTVV.